The clone carrying this T cell receptor (beta chain) was recorded once. The antigen remains undetermined. The data were taken from a study of shared clonotypes between healthy human individuals. Naive CD8 cells lacked CD45RO and underwent positive selection for CCR7, leaving out terminally differentiated effector memory CD45RA+ cells. Donors, without exception, were Caucasian adults residing in Nashville, Tennessee. The test was conducted at deep level. Assay used: immunoSEQ multiplex PCR; TCRdb lists only in-frame clones, some missing. The sample records roughly 2,000,000 clones, about 95% being singletons. General study points: Non-shared clonotypes displayed generation probabilities falling below those of clonotypes present in all four donors.

V was clipped by 5 bases and J by 0 bases, with 11 bases between them. The V gene's germline CDR1 is GTSNPN and CDR2 SVGIG (reference sequence). There are 13 residues in the CDR3. V and J are TRBV30 and TRBJ2-7; D is perhaps TRBD2 (6 bases). The clonotype originates from a man aged 18-30 years in good health. The specimen sequenced was naive CD8+ T cells sorted from blood. In nucleotides, the CDR3 is TGTGCCTGGCACTTCGGGGGCTCCTACGAGCAGTACTTC. It translates to CAWHFGGSYEQYF.